This TCR beta chain was recovered during a study of shared clonotypes between healthy human individuals. As to this clone: Its matching antigen is unknown.

Study findings and constraints: Limited genetic and exposure-history diversity came from having few donors. Relative to their counterparts shared across all four donors, non-shared clonotypes exhibited diminished generation probabilities.

Participating donors were healthy, HIV-negative adults free of recent acute infections or vaccinations. The method was immunoSEQ multiplex PCR; TCRdb's version includes in-frame clones alone and lacks a portion of them. The sample carries around 720,000 clones, around four fifths recorded once. CDR1 is MDHEN and CDR2 is SYDVKM in the germline V gene. The CDR3 covers 17 residues. Trimming took 8 bases from V and 1 from J, leaving 23 bases between them. Sequenced: memory CD4+ T cells sorted from blood. Subset in this sample: CD45RA-negative fraction. This clonotype originated in a woman aged 25 to 39 in good health. The chain joins TRBV28 to TRBJ1-1; D might be TRBD1 (6 bases). In nucleotides, the CDR3 is TGTGCCAGCGGGGTGATGGGTAGCAGGGGAGGGAACACTGAAGCTTTCTTT. Its protein product is CASGVMGSRGGNTEAFF.